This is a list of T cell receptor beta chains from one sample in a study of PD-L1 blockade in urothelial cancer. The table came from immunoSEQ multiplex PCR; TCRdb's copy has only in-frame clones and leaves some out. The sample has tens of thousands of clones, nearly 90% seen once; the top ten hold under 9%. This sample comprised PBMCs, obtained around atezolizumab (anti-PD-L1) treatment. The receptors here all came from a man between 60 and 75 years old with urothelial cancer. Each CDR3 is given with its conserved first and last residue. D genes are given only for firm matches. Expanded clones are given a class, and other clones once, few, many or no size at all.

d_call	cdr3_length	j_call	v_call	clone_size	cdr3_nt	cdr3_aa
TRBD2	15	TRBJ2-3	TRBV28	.	TGTGCCAGCACCCGGGCGGGGGGACTAACAGATACGCAGTATTTT	CASTRAGGLTDTQYF
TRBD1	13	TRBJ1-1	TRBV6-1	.	TGTGCCAGCAAGCCGACAGGGAGGTCTGAAGCTTTCTTT	CASKPTGRSEAFF
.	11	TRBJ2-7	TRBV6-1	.	TGTGCCAGCAGTTCCTTTTACGAGCAGTACTTC	CASSSFYEQYF
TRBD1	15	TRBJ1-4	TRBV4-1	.	TGCGCCAGCAGCCAACTGACCCTCAGGGGGGCCAAACTGTTTTTT	CASSQLTLRGAKLFF
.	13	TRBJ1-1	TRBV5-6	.	TGTGCCAGCAGCTTAACAGGGAACACTGAAGCTTTCTTT	CASSLTGNTEAFF
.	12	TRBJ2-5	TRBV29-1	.	TGCAGCGTCACAGGGCCCCAAGAGACCCAGTACTTC	CSVTGPQETQYF
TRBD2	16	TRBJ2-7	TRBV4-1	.	TGCGCCAGCAGCCAAGATACTAGCGGGGTCGGCTACGAGCAGTACTTC	CASSQDTSGVGYEQYF
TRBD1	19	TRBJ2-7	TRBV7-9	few	TGTGCCAGCAGCTTAGGGGACGAGGGGATCAGGGGGTATACTTACGAGCAGTACTTC	CASSLGDEGIRGYTYEQYF
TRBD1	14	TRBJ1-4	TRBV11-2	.	TGTGCCAGCAGCTTAGGGACAGGGGGCGGAAAACTGTTTTTT	CASSLGTGGGKLFF
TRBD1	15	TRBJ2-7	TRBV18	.	TGTGCCAGCTCACCTGGGGACAGGCGCTCCTACGAGCAGTACTTC	CASSPGDRRSYEQYF
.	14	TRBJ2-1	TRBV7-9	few	TGTGCCAGCAGCTTAGCGGAGGCCGGCGGGGAGCAGTTCTTC	CASSLAEAGGEQFF
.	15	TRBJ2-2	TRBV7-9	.	TGTGCCAGCAGCCCTAGGGACATCAGCACCGGGGAGCTGTTTTTT	CASSPRDISTGELFF
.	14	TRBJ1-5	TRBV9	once	TGTGCCAGCAGCGTAGGAGGTCCCAATCAGCCCCAGCATTTT	CASSVGGPNQPQHF
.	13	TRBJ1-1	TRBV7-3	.	TGTGCCAGCAGCCGGGGGGGGGACACTGAAGCTTTCTTT	CASSRGGDTEAFF